This record looks at one TCR beta chain sequence and its context. The antigen is undetermined. The source of the sample is a study of CD8+ T cells in alopecia areata. Overall study: Treated patients received oral tofacitinib, 5 to 10 mg twice daily. Study-level findings and limits: Against the mouse data, patients shared TCRs less clearly, possibly for HLA reasons. Especially in alopecia totalis/universalis, lesional scalp showed greater clonality than normal scalp did.

Per germline, CDR1 SGHDN and CDR2 FVKESK. CDR3 length: 19 amino acids. Trimming at V came to 0 bases and at J to 1 base, leaving 11 bases not matched to a gene. Isolation of CD4+ and CD8+ T cells from PBMCs was achieved by sorting. Sequencing relied on a cDNA template that was reverse transcribed from extracted RNA. TCRdb's table, derived via immunoSEQ multiplex PCR, lists solely in-frame clones and lacks some. The data contain 90,000 to 100,000 clones, roughly two fifths of them seen just once; the ten biggest clones take up about 1.4%. This clonotype originated in a human donor with alopecia areata. The gene calls are TRBV14 and TRBJ2-1; 8 bases map to TRBD1. The sample was CD4+ T cells sorted from blood. The CDR3 nucleotides read TGTGCCAGCAGCCAAGATCTTTGGGGACAGGTTGGGTCCTACAATGAGCAGTTCTTC. The encoded protein is CASSQDLWGQVGSYNEQFF.